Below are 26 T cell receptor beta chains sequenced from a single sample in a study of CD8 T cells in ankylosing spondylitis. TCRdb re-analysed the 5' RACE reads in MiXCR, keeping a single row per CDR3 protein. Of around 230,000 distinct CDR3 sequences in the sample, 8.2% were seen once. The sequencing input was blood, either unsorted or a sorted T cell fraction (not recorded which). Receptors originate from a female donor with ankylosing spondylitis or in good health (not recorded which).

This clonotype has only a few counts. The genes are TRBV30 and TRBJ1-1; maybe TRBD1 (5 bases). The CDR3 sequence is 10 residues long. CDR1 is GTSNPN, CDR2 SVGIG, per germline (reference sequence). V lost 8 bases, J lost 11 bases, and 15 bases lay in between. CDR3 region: CAGTEREAFF. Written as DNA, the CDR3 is TGTGCCGGGACGGAACGAGAGGCTTTCTTT. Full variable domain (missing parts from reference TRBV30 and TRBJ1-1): SQTIHQWPATLVQPVGSPLSLECTVEGTSNPNLYWYRQAAGRGLQLLFYSVGIGQISSEVPQNLSASRPQDRQFILSSKKLLLSDSGFYLCAGTEREAFFGQGTRLTVV.

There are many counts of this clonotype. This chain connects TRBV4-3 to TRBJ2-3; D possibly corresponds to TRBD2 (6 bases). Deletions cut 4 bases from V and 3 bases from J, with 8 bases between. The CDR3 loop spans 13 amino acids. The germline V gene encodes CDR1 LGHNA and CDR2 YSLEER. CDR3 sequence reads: CASSRAGTDTQYF. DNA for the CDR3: TGCGCCAGCAGCCGAGCGGGTACAGATACGCAGTATTTT.

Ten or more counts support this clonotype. The CDR3 spells CASSLGQGIYGYTF. DNA of the CDR3: TGTGCCAGCAGCCTCGGACAGGGGATTTATGGCTACACCTTC. The chain employs TRBV5-4 and TRBJ1-2; 9 positions agree with TRBD1. Germline values: CDR1 SGHNT, CDR2 YYREEE (reference sequence). This CDR3 is built from 14 residues. The ends lost 4 bases at V and 5 bases at J; junction bases unmatched: 6.

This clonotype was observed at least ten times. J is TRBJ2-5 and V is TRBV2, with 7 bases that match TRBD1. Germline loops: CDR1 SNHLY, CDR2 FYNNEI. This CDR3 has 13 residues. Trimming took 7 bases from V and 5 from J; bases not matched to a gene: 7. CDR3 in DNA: TGTGCCAGCAACCGGGACAGTGAGGAGACCCAGTACTTC. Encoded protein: CASNRDSEETQYF.

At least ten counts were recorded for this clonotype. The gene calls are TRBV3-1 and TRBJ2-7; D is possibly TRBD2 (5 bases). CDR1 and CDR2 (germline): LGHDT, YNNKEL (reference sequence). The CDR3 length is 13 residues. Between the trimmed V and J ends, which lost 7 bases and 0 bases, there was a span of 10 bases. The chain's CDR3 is CASTSRGSYEQYF. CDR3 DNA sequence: TGTGCCAGCACTAGCCGGGGCTCCTACGAGCAGTACTTC.

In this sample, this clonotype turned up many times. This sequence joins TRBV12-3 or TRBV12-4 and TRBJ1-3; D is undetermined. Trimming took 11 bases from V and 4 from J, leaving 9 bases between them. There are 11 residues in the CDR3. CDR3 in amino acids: CASHGGNTIYF. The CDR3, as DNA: TGTGCCTCCCACGGAGGAAACACCATATATTTT.

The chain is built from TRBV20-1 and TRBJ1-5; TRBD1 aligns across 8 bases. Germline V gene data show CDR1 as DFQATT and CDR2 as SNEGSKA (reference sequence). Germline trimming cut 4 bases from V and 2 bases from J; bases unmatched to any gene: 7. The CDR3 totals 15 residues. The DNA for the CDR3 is TGCAGTGCTAATACAGGGGGAGGGGGCAATCAGCCCCAGCATTTT. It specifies CSANTGGGGNQPQHF.

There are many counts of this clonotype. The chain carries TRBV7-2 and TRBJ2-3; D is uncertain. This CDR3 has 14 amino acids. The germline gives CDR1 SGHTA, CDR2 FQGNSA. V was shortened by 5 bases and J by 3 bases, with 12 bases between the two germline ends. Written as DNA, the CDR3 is TGTGCCAGCAGCCCAGGCCACTCTACAGATACGCAGTATTTT. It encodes CASSPGHSTDTQYF.

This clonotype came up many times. CDR3 DNA sequence: TGCGCCAGCAGCCGGACAGGGAGGGATGAGCAGTTCTTC. Amino acids: CASSRTGRDEQFF. The chain links TRBV5-1 to TRBJ2-1, with D perhaps matching TRBD1 (8 bases). Germline V gene sequence: CDR1 SGHRS, CDR2 YFSETQ. The CDR3 extends over 13 amino acids. V was shortened by 4 bases and J by 8 bases, with 13 bases between the two germline ends.

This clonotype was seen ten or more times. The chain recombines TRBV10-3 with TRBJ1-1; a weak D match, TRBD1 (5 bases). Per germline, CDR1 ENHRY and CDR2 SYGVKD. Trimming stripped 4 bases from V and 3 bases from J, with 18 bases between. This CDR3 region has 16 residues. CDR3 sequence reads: CAISARTRRGDTEAFF. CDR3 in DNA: TGTGCCATCAGTGCCCGGACCCGGAGGGGAGACACTGAAGCTTTCTTT.

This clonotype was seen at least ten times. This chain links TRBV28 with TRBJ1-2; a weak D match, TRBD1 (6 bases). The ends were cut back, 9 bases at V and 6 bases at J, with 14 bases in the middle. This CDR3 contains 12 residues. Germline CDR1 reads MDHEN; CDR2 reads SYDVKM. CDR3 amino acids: CARKTGSHGYTF. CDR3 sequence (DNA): TGTGCCAGAAAAACAGGGTCCCATGGCTACACCTTC.

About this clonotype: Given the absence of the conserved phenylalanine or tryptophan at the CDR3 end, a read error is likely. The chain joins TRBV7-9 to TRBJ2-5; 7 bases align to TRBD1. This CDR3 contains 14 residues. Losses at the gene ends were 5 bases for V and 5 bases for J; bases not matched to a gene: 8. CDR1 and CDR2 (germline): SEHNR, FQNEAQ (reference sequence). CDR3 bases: TGTGCCAGCAGCCGGGGACAGCTGTGGGAGACCCAGTACTTA. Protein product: CASSRGQLWETQYL.

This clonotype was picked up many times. The CDR3 region is CSAPPDTEETQYF. In nucleotides, the CDR3 is TGCAGTGCTCCTCCGGACACCGAAGAGACCCAGTACTTC. This chain connects TRBV20-1 to TRBJ2-5, with D possibly TRBD1 on 5 matching bases. The germline V gene has CDR1 DFQATT and CDR2 SNEGSKA (reference sequence). This CDR3 region has 13 residues. The germline V and J ends were trimmed by 5 bases and 3 bases, with 13 bases remaining between them.

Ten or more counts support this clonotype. The CDR3 DNA sequence: TGCGCCAGCAGCCAAAACCCGGCAACTAATGAAAAACTGTTTTTT. Amino acids: CASSQNPATNEKLFF. The genes are TRBV4-3 and TRBJ1-4; the D is unclear. The length of the CDR3 is 15 residues. V was pared by 2 bases and J by 0 bases, with 7 bases between. CDR1 LGHNA and CDR2 YSLEER come from the germline V gene.

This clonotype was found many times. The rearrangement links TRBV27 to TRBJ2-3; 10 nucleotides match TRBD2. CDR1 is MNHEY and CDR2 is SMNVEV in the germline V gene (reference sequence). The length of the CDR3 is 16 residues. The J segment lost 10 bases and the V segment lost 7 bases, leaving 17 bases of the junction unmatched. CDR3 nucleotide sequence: TGTGCCAGCAAGCCGCTGACCCTAGCGGGAGTCGAAGCGCAGTATTTT. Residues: CASKPLTLAGVEAQYF.

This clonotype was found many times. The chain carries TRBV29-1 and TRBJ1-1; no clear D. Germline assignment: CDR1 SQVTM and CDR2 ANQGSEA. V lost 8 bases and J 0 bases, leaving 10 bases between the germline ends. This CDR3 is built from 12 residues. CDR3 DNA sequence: TGCAGCCCAGTTGCCCTGAACACTGAAGCTTTCTTT. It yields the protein CSPVALNTEAFF.

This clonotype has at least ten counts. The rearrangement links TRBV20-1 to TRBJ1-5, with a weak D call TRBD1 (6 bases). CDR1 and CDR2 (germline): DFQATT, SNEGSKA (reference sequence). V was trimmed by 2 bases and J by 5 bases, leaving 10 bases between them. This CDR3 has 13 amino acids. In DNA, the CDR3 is TGCAGTGCTAGATTCCCAGGGGATCAGCCCCAGCATTTT. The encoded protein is CSARFPGDQPQHF.

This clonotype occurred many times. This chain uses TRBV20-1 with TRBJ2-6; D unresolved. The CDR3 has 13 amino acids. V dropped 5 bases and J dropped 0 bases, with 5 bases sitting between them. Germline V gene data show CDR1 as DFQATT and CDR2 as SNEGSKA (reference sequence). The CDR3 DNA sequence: TGCAGTGCTCCGGCCTCTGGGGCCAACGTCCTGACTTTC. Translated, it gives CSAPASGANVLTF.

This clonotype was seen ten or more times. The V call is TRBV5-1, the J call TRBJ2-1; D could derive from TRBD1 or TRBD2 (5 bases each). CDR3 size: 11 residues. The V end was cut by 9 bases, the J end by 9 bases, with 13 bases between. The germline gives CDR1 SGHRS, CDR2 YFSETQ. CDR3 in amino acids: CAIREGSEQFF. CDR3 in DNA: TGCGCCATACGAGAGGGGAGTGAGCAGTTCTTC.

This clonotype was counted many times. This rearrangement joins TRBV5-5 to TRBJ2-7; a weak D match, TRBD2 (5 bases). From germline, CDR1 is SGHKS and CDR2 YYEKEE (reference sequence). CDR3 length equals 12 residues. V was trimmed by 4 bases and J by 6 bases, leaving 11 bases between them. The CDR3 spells CASSPPGVEQYF. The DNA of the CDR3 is TGTGCCAGCAGCCCCCCCGGGGTCGAGCAGTACTTC.

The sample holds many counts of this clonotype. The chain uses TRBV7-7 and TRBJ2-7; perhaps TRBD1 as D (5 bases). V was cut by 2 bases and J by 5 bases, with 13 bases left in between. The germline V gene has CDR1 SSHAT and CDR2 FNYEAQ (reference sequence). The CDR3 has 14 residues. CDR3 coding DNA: TGTGCCAGCAGCTTATCGGACACGGTCGACGAGCAGTACTTC. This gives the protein CASSLSDTVDEQYF.

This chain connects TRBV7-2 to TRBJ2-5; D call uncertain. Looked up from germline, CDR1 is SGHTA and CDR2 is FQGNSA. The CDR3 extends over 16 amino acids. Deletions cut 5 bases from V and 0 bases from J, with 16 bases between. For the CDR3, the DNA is TGTGCCAGCAGCCTTTACGCCATAGGGTACCAAGAGACCCAGTACTTC. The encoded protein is CASSLYAIGYQETQYF. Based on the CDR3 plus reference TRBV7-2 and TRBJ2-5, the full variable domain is GAGVSQSPSNKVTEKGKDVELRCDPISGHTALYWYRQSLGQGLEFLIYFQGNSAPDKSGLPSDRFSAERTGGSVSTLTIQRTQQEDSAVYLCASSLYAIGYQETQYFGPGTRLLVL.

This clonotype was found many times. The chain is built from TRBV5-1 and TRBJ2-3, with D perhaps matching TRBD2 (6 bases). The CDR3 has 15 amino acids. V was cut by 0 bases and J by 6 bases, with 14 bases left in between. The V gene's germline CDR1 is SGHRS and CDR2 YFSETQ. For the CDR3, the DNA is TGCGCCAGCAGCTTGGATGGGACTCCGGTTGATACGCAGTATTTT. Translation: CASSLDGTPVDTQYF.

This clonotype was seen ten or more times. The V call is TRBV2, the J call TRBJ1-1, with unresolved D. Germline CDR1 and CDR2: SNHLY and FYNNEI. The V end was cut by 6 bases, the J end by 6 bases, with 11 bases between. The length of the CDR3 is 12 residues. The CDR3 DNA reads TGTGCCAGCAGAGTACAGTTTTCTGAAGCTTTCTTT. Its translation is CASRVQFSEAFF.

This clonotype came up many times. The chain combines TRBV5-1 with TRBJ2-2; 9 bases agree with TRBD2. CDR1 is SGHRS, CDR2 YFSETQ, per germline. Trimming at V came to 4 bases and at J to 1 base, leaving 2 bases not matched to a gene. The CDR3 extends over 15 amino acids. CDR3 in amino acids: CASSKAGGNTGELFF. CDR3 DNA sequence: TGCGCCAGCAGCAAAGCGGGAGGGAACACCGGGGAGCTGTTTTTT. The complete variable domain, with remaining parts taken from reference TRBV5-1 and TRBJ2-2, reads KAGVTQTPRYLIKTRGQQVTLSCSPISGHRSVSWYQQTPGQGLQFLFEYFSETQRNKGNFPGRFSGRQFSNSRSEMNVSTLELGDSALYLCASSKAGGNTGELFFGEGSRLTVL.

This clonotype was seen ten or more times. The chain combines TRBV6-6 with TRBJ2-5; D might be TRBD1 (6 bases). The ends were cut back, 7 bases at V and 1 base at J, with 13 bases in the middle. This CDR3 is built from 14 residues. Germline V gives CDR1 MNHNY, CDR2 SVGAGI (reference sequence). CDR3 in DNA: TGTGCCAGCAACGTAGGACAGTTCCAAGAGACCCAGTACTTC. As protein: CASNVGQFQETQYF.